The rows below give T cell receptor beta chains drawn from one sample of a study of OX40 agonist ivuxolimab in advanced cancers. The repertoire was sequenced with immunoSEQ multiplex PCR; TCRdb's copy has only in-frame clones and lacks some. This table holds roughly 75,000 clones, around 82% found once. The sample was CD4+ or CD8+ T cells sorted from blood, taken in a trial of the OX40 agonist ivuxolimab. The receptor source for this set is an adult with an advanced solid tumor such as melanoma, head and neck, liver or kidney cancer. Both conserved end residues are part of each CDR3. D genes are given only for firm matches. Size is stated for part of the rows, as once, few or many counts, or as a class when the clone is expanded.

d_call cdr3_length clone_size j_call v_call cdr3_nt cdr3_aa
- 15 once TRBJ2-6 TRBV19 TGTGCCAGTGGGCAAATTGGGGCTGGGGCCAACGTCCTGACTTTC CASGQIGAGANVLTF
- 15 - TRBJ2-7 TRBV15 TGTGCCACCAGCAGAGTCGGGACGGAGGTCTACGAGCAGTACTTC CATSRVGTEVYEQYF
- 15 - TRBJ1-3 TRBV7-3 TGTGCCAGCAGCTTAAGTGAGGGGCCCGGAAACACCATATATTTT CASSLSEGPGNTIYF
- 12 - TRBJ1-5 TRBV6-6 TGTGCCAGCAGTTACGGAGGACAGCCCCAGCATTTT CASSYGGQPQHF
- 12 few TRBJ1-6 TRBV7-9 TGTGCCAGCAGCTTAGCGTTATCACCCCTCCACTTT CASSLALSPLHF
- 14 - TRBJ2-1 TRBV9 TGTGCCAGCAGCTCCCGACTGGCTTACAATGAGCAGTTCTTC CASSSRLAYNEQFF
- 13 - TRBJ2-5 TRBV10-3 TGTGCCAGCACGGTTGAGGTCGAGGGGACCCAGTACTTC CASTVEVEGTQYF
- 15 - TRBJ1-1 TRBV7-8 TGTGCCAGCAGCTCCCCCCGTGCGACGGACACTGAAGCTTTCTTT CASSSPRATDTEAFF
- 13 - TRBJ2-1 TRBV19 TGTGCCAGTAGTATGGGGGCCCAAGGGGGACGGTTCTTC CASSMGAQGGRFF
TRBD1 15 - TRBJ1-1 TRBV19 TGTGCCAGTAGCGGGACAGGGGGTACGGACACTGAAGCTTTCTTT CASSGTGGTDTEAFF
- 14 - TRBJ2-3 TRBV10-1 TGCGCCAGCAGTGGAAACAAGATCACAGATACGCAGTATTTT CASSGNKITDTQYF
- 13 once TRBJ2-2 TRBV7-2 TGTGCCAGCAGCTTAGCGTTGTACGGGGAGCTGTTTTTT CASSLALYGELFF
TRBD1 15 - TRBJ2-1 TRBV27 TGTGCCAGCAGTCCTCCGGGACAGTTCTACAATGAGCAGTTCTTC CASSPPGQFYNEQFF
- 11 - TRBJ1-2 TRBV28 TGTGCCCAGGGCAGCCCCTATGGCTACACCTTC CAQGSPYGYTF
- 14 - TRBJ1-2 TRBV5-1 TGCGCCAGCAGCTCTCGGGGGGAAGACTATGGCTACACCTTC CASSSRGEDYGYTF
- 14 once TRBJ1-1 TRBV4-1 TGCGCCAGCAGCCCGTTGGGGGTTAACACTGAAGCTTTCTTT CASSPLGVNTEAFF
- 15 - TRBJ1-5 TRBV7-2 TGTGCCAGCAGCTTAGCAGTGGGGGGCAATCAGCCCCAGCATTTT CASSLAVGGNQPQHF
TRBD2 16 - TRBJ2-7 TRBV9 TGTGCCAGCAGCCCACGGACTAGCGGGAGTGTGTACGAGCAGTACTTC CASSPRTSGSVYEQYF
TRBD2 11 - TRBJ2-7 TRBV30 TGTGCCTGGGCCGAAAGCGGGAGCTTCTACTTC CAWAESGSFYF
- 14 - TRBJ2-2 TRBV5-1 TGCGCCAGCAGCACCCGGCCGGGTTCCGGGGAGCTGTTTTTT CASSTRPGSGELFF
- 18 - TRBJ2-1 TRBV5-1 TGCGCCAGCAGCTTGGCGGTTAGCGGCCTGGCTGGGGAGAGTGAGCAGTTCTTC CASSLAVSGLAGESEQFF
- 12 - TRBJ1-2 TRBV6-5 TGTGCCAGCAGGACCTTAGAGTATGGCTACACCTTC CASRTLEYGYTF
- 14 - TRBJ1-1 TRBV7-2 TGTGCCAGCAGCATACCGGGGGGGAGCACTGAAGCTTTCTTT CASSIPGGSTEAFF